This entry lists 5 T cell receptor beta chains sequenced from one sample in a study of identical twins. TCRdb reanalysed the 5' RACE reads using MiXCR and keeps one entry per CDR3 protein. The data show 450,000 or so distinct CDR3 sequences, 12% to 15% seen once. This sample also belongs to another study, concerning yellow fever vaccine responses in identical twins.

Sequenced input: CD4+ T cells sorted from blood. The receptors come from a woman younger than 30 in good health.

The V and J genes are TRBV28 and TRBJ1-1; 7 positions agree with TRBD1. V lost 6 bases and J lost 7; bases outside the gene matches: 14. Per the germline V gene, CDR1 is MDHEN and CDR2 is SYDVKM. This CDR3 spans 15 amino acids. CDR3 region: CASSPRSNRGIEAFF. The CDR3 region has the DNA TGTGCCAGCAGCCCGCGAAGTAACAGGGGAATTGAAGCTTTCTTT.

This clonotype was counted a few times. The chain has TRBV2 and TRBJ1-5; possible D gene TRBD1, 6 bases. Germline V lookup: CDR1 SNHLY, CDR2 FYNNEI. V gave up 8 bases and J gave up 6 bases, with 20 bases separating them. This CDR3 has 15 amino acids. The CDR3 reads CASDARQRGGQPQHF. In DNA, the CDR3 is TGTGCCAGCGATGCCAGGCAACGAGGGGGTCAGCCCCAGCATTTT.

In this sample, this clonotype turned up many times. CDR3 in DNA: TGTGCCAGCAGTTTACGGGACGACACTGAAGCTTTCTTT. Encoded protein: CASSLRDDTEAFF. The chain recombines TRBV12-3 or TRBV12-4 with TRBJ1-1, with D tentatively TRBD1 (5 bases). The CDR3 consists of 13 residues. Trimming took off 2 bases at V and 3 bases at J, with 7 bases between the two ends.

The J gene is TRBJ2-3, the V gene TRBV7-6, with 10 bases lining up with TRBD2. V was pared by 10 bases and J by 1 base, with 5 bases of the junction left unmatched. The germline gives CDR1 SGHVS, CDR2 FNYEAQ. CDR3 size: 14 residues. CDR3 region: CATAGTSGTDTQYF. The CDR3 DNA follows: TGTGCCACCGCCGGGACTAGCGGCACAGATACGCAGTATTTT.

The chain recombines TRBV6-5 with TRBJ2-6; TRBD1 agrees at 7 bases. Unmatched junction bases numbered 6, after V lost 4 bases and J lost 0 bases. Germline CDR1 is MNHEY and CDR2 is SVGAGI. This CDR3 is 17 amino acids long. For the CDR3, the DNA is TGTGCCAGCAGTTTCAGGGGGACCAGCTCTGGGGCCAACGTCCTGACTTTC. Its protein is CASSFRGTSSGANVLTF.